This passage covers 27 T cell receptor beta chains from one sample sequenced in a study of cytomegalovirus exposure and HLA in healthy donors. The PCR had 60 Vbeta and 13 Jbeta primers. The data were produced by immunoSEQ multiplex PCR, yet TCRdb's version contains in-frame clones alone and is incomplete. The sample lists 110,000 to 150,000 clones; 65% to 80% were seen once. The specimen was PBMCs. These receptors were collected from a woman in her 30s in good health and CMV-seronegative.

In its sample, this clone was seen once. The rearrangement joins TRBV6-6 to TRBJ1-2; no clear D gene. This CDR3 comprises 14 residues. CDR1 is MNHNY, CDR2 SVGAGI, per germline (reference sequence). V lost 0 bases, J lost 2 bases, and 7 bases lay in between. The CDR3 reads CASSYSPPNYGYTF. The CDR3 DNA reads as TGTGCCAGCAGTTACTCCCCCCCGAACTATGGCTACACCTTC.

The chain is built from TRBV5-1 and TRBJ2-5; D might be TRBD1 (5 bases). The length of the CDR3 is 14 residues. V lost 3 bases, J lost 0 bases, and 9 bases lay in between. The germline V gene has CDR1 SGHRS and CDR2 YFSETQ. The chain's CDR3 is CASSSQDHQETQYF. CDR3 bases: TGCGCCAGCAGCTCACAGGACCACCAAGAGACCCAGTACTTC.

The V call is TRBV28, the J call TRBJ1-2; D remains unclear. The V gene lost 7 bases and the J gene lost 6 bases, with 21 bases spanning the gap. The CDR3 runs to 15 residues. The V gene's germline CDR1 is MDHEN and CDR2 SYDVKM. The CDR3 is CASTSQPGERNGYTF. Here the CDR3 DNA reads TGTGCCAGCACCTCCCAACCGGGAGAGAGGAATGGCTACACCTTC.

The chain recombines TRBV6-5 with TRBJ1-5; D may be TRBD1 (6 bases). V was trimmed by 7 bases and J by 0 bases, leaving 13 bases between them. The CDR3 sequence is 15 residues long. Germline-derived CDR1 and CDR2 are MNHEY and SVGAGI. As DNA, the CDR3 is TGTGCCAGCACTCCGGGACAATATAGCAATCAGCCCCAGCATTTT. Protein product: CASTPGQYSNQPQHF.

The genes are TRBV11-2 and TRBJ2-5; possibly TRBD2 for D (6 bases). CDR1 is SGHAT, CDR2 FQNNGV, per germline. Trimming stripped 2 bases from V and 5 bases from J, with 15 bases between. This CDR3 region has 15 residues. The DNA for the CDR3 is TGTGCCAGCAGCTTAATGCTCGGGAGTAGGGAGACCCAGTACTTC. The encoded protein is CASSLMLGSRETQYF.

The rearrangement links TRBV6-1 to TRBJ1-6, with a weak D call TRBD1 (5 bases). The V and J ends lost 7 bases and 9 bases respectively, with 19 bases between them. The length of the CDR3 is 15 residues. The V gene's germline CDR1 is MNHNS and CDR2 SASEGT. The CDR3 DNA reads TGTGCCAGCATGATCCCAGGGCTGTCCGGTTCACCCCTCCACTTT. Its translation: CASMIPGLSGSPLHF.

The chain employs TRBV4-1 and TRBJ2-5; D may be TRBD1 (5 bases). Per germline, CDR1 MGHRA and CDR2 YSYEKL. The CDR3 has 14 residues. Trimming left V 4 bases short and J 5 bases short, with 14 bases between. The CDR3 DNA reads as TGCGCCAGCAGCCGGGTTAGGGGTGGGGAGACCCAGTACTTC. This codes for CASSRVRGGETQYF.

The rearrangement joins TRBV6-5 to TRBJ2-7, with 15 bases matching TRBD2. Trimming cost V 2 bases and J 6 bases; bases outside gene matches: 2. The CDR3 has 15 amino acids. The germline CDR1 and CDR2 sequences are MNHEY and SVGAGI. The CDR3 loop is CASSYGLAGGGEQYF. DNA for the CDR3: TGTGCCAGCAGTTACGGACTAGCGGGAGGGGGCGAGCAGTACTTC.

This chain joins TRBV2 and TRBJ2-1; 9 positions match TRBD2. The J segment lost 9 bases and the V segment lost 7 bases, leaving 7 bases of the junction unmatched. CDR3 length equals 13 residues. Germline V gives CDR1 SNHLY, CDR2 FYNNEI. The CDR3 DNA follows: TGTGCCAGCACGGTTAGCGGGGGCGGTGAGCAGTTCTTC. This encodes CASTVSGGGEQFF.

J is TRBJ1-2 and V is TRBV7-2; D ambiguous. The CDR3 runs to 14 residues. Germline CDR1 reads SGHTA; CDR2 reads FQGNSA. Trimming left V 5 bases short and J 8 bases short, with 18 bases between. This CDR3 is CASSLVQSIRGYTF. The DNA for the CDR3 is TGTGCCAGCAGCCTGGTACAGAGTATACGGGGCTACACCTTC.

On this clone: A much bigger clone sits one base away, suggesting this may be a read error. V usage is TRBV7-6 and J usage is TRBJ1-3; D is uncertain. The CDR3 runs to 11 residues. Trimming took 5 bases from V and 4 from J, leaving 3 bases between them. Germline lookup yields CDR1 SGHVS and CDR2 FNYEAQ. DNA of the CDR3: TGTGCCAGCAGCCAAGGAAACACCATATATTTT. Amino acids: CASSQGNTIYF.

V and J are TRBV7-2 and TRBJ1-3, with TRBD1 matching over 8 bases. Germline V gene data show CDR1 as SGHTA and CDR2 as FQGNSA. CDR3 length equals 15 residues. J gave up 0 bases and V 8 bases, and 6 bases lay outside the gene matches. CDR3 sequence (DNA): TGTGCCAGCGAGGTAACAGGGGGCTCTGGAAACACCATATATTTT. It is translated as CASEVTGGSGNTIYF. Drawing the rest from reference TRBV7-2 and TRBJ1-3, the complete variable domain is GAGVSQSPSNKVTEKGKDVELRCDPISGHTALYWYRQSLGQGLEFLIYFQGNSAPDKSGLPSDRFSAERTGGSVSTLTIQRTQQEDSAVYLCASEVTGGSGNTIYFGEGSWLTVV.

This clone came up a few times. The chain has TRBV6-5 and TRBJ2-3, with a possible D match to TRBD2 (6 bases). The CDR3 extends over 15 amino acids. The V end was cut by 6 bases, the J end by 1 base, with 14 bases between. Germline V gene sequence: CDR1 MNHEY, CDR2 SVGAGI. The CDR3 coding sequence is TGTGCCAGCAGCATTAGGCGGGACGGCACAGATACGCAGTATTTT. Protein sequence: CASSIRRDGTDTQYF.

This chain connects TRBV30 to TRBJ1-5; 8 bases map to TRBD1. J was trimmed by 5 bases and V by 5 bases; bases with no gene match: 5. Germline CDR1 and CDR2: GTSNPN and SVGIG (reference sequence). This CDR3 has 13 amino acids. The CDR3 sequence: CAWDRGRDQPQHF. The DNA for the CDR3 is TGTGCCTGGGACAGGGGTCGGGATCAGCCCCAGCATTTT.

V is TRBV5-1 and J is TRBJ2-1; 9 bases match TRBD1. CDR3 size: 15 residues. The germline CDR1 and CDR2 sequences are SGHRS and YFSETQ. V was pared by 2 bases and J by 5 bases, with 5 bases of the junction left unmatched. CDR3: CASSFGTGSNNEQFF. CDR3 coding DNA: TGCGCCAGCAGCTTCGGGACAGGGTCCAACAATGAGCAGTTCTTC.

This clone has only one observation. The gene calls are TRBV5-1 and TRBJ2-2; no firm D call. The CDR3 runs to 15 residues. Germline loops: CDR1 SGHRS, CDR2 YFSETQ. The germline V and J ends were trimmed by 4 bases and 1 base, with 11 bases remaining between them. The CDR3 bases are TGCGCCAGCAGCAGCTACCCAGGGAACACCGGGGAGCTGTTTTTT. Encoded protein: CASSSYPGNTGELFF.

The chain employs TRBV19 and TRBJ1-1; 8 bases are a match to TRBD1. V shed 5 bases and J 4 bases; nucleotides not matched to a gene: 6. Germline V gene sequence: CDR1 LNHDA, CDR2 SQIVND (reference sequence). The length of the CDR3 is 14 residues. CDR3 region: CASSARGRVTEAFF. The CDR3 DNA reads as TGTGCCAGTAGTGCCAGGGGGCGCGTCACTGAAGCTTTCTTT.

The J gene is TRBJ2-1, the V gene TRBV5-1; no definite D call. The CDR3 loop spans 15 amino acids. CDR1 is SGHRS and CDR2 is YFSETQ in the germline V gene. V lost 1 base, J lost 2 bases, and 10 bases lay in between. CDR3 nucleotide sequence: TGCGCCAGCAGCTTGCATACTTACCCCTACAATGAGCAGTTCTTC. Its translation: CASSLHTYPYNEQFF.

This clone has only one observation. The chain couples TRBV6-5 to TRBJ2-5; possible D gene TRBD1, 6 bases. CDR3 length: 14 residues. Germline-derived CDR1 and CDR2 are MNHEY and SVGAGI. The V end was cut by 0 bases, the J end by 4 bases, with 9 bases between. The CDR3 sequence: CASSYSDRSETQYF. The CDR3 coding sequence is TGTGCCAGCAGTTACTCGGACAGATCAGAGACCCAGTACTTC.

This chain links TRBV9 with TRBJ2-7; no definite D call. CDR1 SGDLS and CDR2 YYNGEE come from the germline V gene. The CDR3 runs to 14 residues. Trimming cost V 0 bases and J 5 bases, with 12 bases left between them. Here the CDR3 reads CASSVGPGFDEQYF. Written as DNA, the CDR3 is TGTGCCAGCAGCGTAGGCCCGGGTTTCGACGAGCAGTACTTC.

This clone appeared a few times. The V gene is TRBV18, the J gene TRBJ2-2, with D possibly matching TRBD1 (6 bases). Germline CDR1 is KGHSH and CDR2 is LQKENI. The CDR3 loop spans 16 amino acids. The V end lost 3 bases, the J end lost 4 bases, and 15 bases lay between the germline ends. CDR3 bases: TGTGCCAGCTCACCTCTTACGACAGGAGGCACCGGGGAGCTGTTTTTT. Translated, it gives CASSPLTTGGTGELFF.

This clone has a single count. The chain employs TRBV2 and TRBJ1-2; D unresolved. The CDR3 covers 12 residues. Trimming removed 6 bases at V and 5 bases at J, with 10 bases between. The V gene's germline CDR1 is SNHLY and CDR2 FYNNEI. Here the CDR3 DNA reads TGTGCCAGCAGCCTCACACCGTATGGCTACACCTTC. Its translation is CASSLTPYGYTF.

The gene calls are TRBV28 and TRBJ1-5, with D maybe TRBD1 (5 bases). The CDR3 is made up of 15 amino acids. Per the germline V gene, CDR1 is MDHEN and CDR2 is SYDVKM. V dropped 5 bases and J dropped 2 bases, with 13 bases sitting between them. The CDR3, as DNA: TGTGCCAGCAGTCCAGGGACTCGAGGCAATCAGCCCCAGCATTTT. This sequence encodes CASSPGTRGNQPQHF. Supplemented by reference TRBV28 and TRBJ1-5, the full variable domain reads DVKVTQSSRYLVKRTGEKVFLECVQDMDHENMFWYRQDPGLGLRLIYFSYDVKMKEKGDIPEGYSVSREKKERFSLILESASTNQTSMYLCASSPGTRGNQPQHFGDGTRLSIL.

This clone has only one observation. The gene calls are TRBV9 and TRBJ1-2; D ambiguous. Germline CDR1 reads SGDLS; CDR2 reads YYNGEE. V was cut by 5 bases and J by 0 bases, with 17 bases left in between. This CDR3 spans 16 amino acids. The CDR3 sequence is CASRKNALLANYGYTF. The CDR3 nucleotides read TGTGCCAGCAGGAAGAATGCCCTCCTAGCTAACTATGGCTACACCTTC.

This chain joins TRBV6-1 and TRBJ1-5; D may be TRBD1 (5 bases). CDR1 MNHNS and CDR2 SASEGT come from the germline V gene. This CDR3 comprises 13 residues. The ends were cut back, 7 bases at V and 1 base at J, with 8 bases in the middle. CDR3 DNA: TGTGCCAGCACCGACAGAAGCAATCAGCCCCAGCATTTT. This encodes CASTDRSNQPQHF.

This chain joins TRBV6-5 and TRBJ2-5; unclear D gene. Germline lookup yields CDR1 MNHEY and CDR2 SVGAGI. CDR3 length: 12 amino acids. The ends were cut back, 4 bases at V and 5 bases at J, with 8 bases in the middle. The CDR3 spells CASSSGYETQYF. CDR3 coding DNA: TGTGCCAGCAGTTCCGGGTATGAGACCCAGTACTTC.

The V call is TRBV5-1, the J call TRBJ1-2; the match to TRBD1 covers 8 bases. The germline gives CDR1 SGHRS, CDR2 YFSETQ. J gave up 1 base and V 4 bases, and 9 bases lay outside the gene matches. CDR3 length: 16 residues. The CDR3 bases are TGCGCCAGCAGCACCGGACAGGGAAGCTTTAACTATGGCTACACCTTC. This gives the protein CASSTGQGSFNYGYTF.